This T cell receptor (beta chain) was captured in a study of shared clonotypes between healthy human individuals. This CDR3 comprises 14 residues. Germline V lookup: CDR1 SEHNR, CDR2 FQNEAQ (reference sequence). CD45RO-negative, CCR7-selected cells formed the naive CD8 fraction, which excluded terminally differentiated effector memory CD45RA+ cells. Study-wide findings and caveats: Roughly 5% of naive CD4 clonotypes were common to a few donors. Large sequencing depth failed to make sorted-subset sequencing complete, rarefaction showed. Naive subsets, compared against memory subsets, generally had larger estimated richness values. The authors expected sequencing depth to affect clonotype sharing among donors.

Note on this clone: Its specificity is unknown.

The method was immunoSEQ multiplex PCR; TCRdb's version includes in-frame clones alone and lacks a portion of them. In the table there are around 560,000 clones, 90% to 95% of which are singletons. The source of this sequence is a woman between 25 and 40 years old in good health. Sample: naive CD8+ T cells sorted from blood. V is TRBV7-9 and J is TRBJ2-5; tentatively, D is TRBD2 (5 bases). With the DNA end fitting TRBJ2-7 better, the J assignment may be wrong. DNA for the CDR3: TGTGCCAGCAGCCCCATGGAGGTACCCTACGAGCAGTACTTC. Translation gives CASSPMEVPYEQYF.